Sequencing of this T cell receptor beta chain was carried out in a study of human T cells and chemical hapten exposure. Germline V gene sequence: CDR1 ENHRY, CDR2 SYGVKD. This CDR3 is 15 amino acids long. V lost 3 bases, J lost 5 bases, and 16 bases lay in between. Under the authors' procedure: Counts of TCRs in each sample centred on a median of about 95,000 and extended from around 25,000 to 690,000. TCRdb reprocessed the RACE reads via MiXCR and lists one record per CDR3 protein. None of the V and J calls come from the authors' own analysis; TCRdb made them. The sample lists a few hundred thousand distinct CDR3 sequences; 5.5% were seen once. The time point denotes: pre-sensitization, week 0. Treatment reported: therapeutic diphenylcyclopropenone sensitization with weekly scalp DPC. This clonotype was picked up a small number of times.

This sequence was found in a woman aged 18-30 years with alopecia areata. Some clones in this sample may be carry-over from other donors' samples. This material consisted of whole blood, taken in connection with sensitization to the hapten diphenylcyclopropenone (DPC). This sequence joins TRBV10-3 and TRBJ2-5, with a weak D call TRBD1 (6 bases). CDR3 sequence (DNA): TGTGCCATCAGTGACTTACAGGGATCTTCCGAGACCCAGTACTTC. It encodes CAISDLQGSSETQYF.